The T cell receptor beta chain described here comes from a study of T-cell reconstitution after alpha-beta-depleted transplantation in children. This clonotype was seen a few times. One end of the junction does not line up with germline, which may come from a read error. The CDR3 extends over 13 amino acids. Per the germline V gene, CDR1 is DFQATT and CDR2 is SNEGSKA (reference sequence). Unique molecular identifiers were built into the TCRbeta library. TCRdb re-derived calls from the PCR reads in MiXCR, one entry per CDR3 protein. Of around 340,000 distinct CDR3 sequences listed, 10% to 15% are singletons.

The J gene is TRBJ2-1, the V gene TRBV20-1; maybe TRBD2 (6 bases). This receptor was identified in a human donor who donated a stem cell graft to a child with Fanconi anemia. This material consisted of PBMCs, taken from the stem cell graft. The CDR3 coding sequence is TGCAGTGCTAGTTTGATTGTGGGAGGATTCCTGATCTTC. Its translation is CSASLIVGGFLIF.